This T cell receptor beta chain was found in a study of blood T cell repertoires in COVID-19. Libraries were prepared by immunoSEQ multiplex PCR; TCRdb keeps only in-frame clonotypes and omits some of them. The sample comprises 170,000 or so clones, roughly 86% of which are singletons, and approximately 0.5% rests with the top ten. Germline assignment: CDR1 SGHTA and CDR2 FQGNSA. Trimming left V 0 bases short and J 3 bases short, with 9 bases between. This CDR3 spans 15 amino acids. As to this clone: The sample contains more than one DNA sequence encoding this CDR3.

This clonotype was obtained from a man aged 60-69 years with COVID-19, enrolled during active disease. The rearrangement joins TRBV7-2 to TRBJ2-1, with a possible D match to TRBD2 (6 bases). The specimen was peripheral blood. This CDR3 is CASSLARGGYNEQFF. The CDR3 DNA reads as TGTGCCAGCAGCTTAGCGCGGGGCGGCTACAATGAGCAGTTCTTC.